A single sample gave rise to the 27 T cell receptor beta chains below, sequenced in a study of shared clonotypes between healthy human individuals. Assay: immunoSEQ multiplex PCR; the TCRdb copy retains only in-frame clones and omits some. The sample contains more than 2 million clones, approximately 96% of which appear only once. Material for sequencing was naive CD4+ T cells sorted from blood. Stated subset: CD45RA+ positively selected. These receptors all come from a man younger than 35 in good health.

The chain links TRBV10-3 to TRBJ2-1; 10 bases agree with TRBD2. Germline V gives CDR1 ENHRY, CDR2 SYGVKD. The CDR3 has 15 amino acids. J lost 6 bases, V lost 6 bases, and 8 bases had no gene match. CDR3: CAISWTSGGLNEQFF. CDR3 coding DNA: TGTGCCATCAGCTGGACTAGCGGAGGGCTCAATGAGCAGTTCTTC.

J is TRBJ1-1 and V is TRBV29-1; 9 nucleotides line up with TRBD1. Germline CDR1 reads SQVTM; CDR2 reads ANQGSEA. The length of the CDR3 is 15 residues. J gave up 1 base and V 4 bases, and 7 bases lay outside the gene matches. As DNA, the CDR3 is TGCAGCGTTGTTCGGGGGACAGGGTGGAACACTGAAGCTTTCTTT. Amino acids: CSVVRGTGWNTEAFF.

The J gene is TRBJ1-4, the V gene TRBV5-6; 10 bases match TRBD1. The CDR3 covers 16 residues. Germline V lookup: CDR1 SGHDT, CDR2 YYEEEE. Trimming removed 4 bases from V and 5 bases from J; junction bases left unmatched: 8. The CDR3 coding sequence is TGTGCCAGCAGCGTAGCGCCGGGACAGGGGAATGAAAAACTGTTTTTT. It encodes CASSVAPGQGNEKLFF.

The chain couples TRBV19 to TRBJ2-3; 8 nucleotides line up with TRBD1. Germline loops: CDR1 LNHDA, CDR2 SQIVND (reference sequence). J was trimmed by 3 bases and V by 6 bases; bases with no gene match: 11. CDR3 length: 16 residues. DNA for the CDR3: TGTGCCAGTAGCTCTGGACAGGGCGAGTATACAGATACGCAGTATTTT. Protein sequence: CASSSGQGEYTDTQYF.

This clone was picked up one time. As DNA, the CDR3 is TGTGCCAGCAGCTCCCCCTCGGGAGGAAACACCATATATTTT. It yields the protein CASSSPSGGNTIYF. The rearrangement joins TRBV11-2 to TRBJ1-3; D gene unclear. The ends were cut back, 4 bases at V and 4 bases at J, with 11 bases in the middle. Germline V lookup: CDR1 SGHAT, CDR2 FQNNGV. The CDR3 runs to 14 residues.

Note on this clone: This same CDR3 is encoded by further DNA sequences in the sample. The genes are TRBV6-5 and TRBJ1-4; weak D call: TRBD1 (6 bases). V was pared by 4 bases and J by 3 bases, with 9 bases between. This CDR3 contains 14 residues. Germline lookup yields CDR1 MNHEY and CDR2 SVGAGI. As DNA, the CDR3 is TGTGCCAGCAGTTCGCAGGGGCCTAATGAAAAACTGTTTTTT. Translating gives CASSSQGPNEKLFF.

J is TRBJ2-3 and V is TRBV5-4, with 7 bases aligning to TRBD2. There are 15 residues in the CDR3. Germline V lookup: CDR1 SGHNT, CDR2 YYREEE (reference sequence). V shed 0 bases and J 3 bases; nucleotides not matched to a gene: 4. The DNA for the CDR3 is TGTGCCAGCAGCTTGGGGGGAGGGCCGACAGATACGCAGTATTTT. This codes for CASSLGGGPTDTQYF.

This clone appeared once. The genes are TRBV6-4 and TRBJ2-5; D is undetermined. CDR1 is MRHNA and CDR2 is SNTAGT in the germline V gene. V dropped 3 bases and J dropped 4 bases, with 15 bases sitting between them. The CDR3 has 15 residues. The CDR3 spells CASSDCGSVRETQYF. The CDR3 DNA follows: TGTGCCAGCAGTGATTGTGGGTCGGTGCGAGAGACCCAGTACTTC.

V and J are TRBV4-2 and TRBJ2-3; 9 bases agree with TRBD2. The V and J ends lost 0 bases and 3 bases, in that order; junction bases with no gene match: 7. This CDR3 spans 17 amino acids. CDR1 LGHNA and CDR2 YNFKEQ come from the germline V gene. In DNA form, the CDR3 reads TGTGCCAGCAGCCAAGAGGGCGGCGGGGGGGCGACAGATACGCAGTATTTT. Protein: CASSQEGGGGATDTQYF.

Turning to this clone: This CDR3 is also generated by other DNA sequences in the sample. This sequence joins TRBV18 and TRBJ2-7, with 11 bases matching TRBD1. CDR1 KGHSH and CDR2 LQKENI come from the germline V gene. CDR3 length equals 14 residues. Trimming took 3 bases from V and 2 from J; bases not matched to a gene: 0. CDR3 sequence: CASSPDRGPYEQYF. The DNA for the CDR3 is TGTGCCAGCTCACCGGACAGGGGGCCCTACGAGCAGTACTTC.

CDR3 in amino acids: CASSLVGEGNQPQHF. The CDR3 region has the DNA TGTGCCAGCAGCTTGGTGGGGGAGGGCAATCAGCCCCAGCATTTT. The gene calls are TRBV5-4 and TRBJ1-5; a weak D match, TRBD1 (5 bases). Per germline, CDR1 SGHNT and CDR2 YYREEE (reference sequence). Trimming shortened V by 0 bases and J by 2 bases, and 9 bases separated the two germline ends. The CDR3 sequence is 15 residues long.

The gene calls are TRBV27 and TRBJ2-1; 7 bases map to TRBD1. The CDR3 is made up of 18 amino acids. The V and J ends lost 5 bases and 2 bases, in that order; junction bases with no gene match: 15. Per the germline V gene, CDR1 is MNHEY and CDR2 is SMNVEV (reference sequence). CDR3 loop: CASSPLSTGVEAYNEQFF. The CDR3 DNA reads as TGTGCCAGCAGTCCCCTTAGTACAGGGGTAGAGGCCTACAATGAGCAGTTCTTC.

The chain recombines TRBV18 with TRBJ1-2, with D possibly TRBD1 on 5 matching bases. CDR1 and CDR2 (germline): KGHSH, LQKENI. Trimming cost V 3 bases and J 4 bases, with 12 bases left between them. This CDR3 contains 14 residues. The CDR3 DNA follows: TGTGCCAGCTCACCGGGGGGACGAGGCTATGGCTACACCTTC. The encoded protein is CASSPGGRGYGYTF.

Comments on this clone: The sample contains more than one DNA sequence encoding this CDR3. This chain connects TRBV7-2 to TRBJ2-7; 8 nucleotides line up with TRBD1. Losses at the gene ends were 1 base for V and 4 bases for J; bases not matched to a gene: 3. The CDR3 has 14 residues. Germline V lookup: CDR1 SGHTA, CDR2 FQGNSA. CDR3 amino acids: CASSLVQGAYEQYF. The CDR3 bases are TGTGCCAGCAGCTTAGTCCAGGGGGCGTACGAGCAGTACTTC. Full variable domain (outside the CDR3, taken from reference TRBV7-2 and TRBJ2-7): GAGVSQSPSNKVTEKGKDVELRCDPISGHTALYWYRQSLGQGLEFLIYFQGNSAPDKSGLPSDRFSAERTGGSVSTLTIQRTQQEDSAVYLCASSLVQGAYEQYFGPGTRLTVT.

The rearrangement joins TRBV6-6 to TRBJ2-3, with D possibly being TRBD2 (6 bases). The V gene's germline CDR1 is MNHNY and CDR2 SVGAGI (reference sequence). The CDR3 covers 16 residues. V lost 2 bases and J lost 1, with 13 bases in between. The CDR3 region is CASSYNGRGGTDTQYF. CDR3 bases: TGTGCCAGCAGTTACAACGGGCGGGGAGGCACAGATACGCAGTATTTT.

The rearrangement links TRBV28 to TRBJ1-6, with D uncertain. This CDR3 contains 15 residues. Germline-derived CDR1 and CDR2 are MDHEN and SYDVKM. V shed 6 bases and J shed 0 bases, with 9 bases lying between them. The CDR3 region is CASSPPSSYNSPLHF. CDR3 DNA sequence: TGTGCCAGCAGCCCGCCTAGCTCCTATAATTCACCCCTCCACTTT.

V gene TRBV6-6 combines with J gene TRBJ2-6; D is perhaps TRBD2 (5 bases). Trimming cost V 3 bases and J 6 bases, with 12 bases left between them. The CDR3 covers 15 residues. Germline CDR1 MNHNY, CDR2 SVGAGI (reference sequence). The CDR3 bases are TGTGCCAGCAGTTATGTGAGGGCACAGGCCAACGTCCTGACTTTC. Translated, it gives CASSYVRAQANVLTF.

This clone was recorded a few times. The junction differs from germline at one of its ends, possibly a read error. The CDR3 protein is CSAGQLGRW. CDR3 sequence (DNA): TGCAGTGCTGGACAGTTAGGGAGGTGG. This rearrangement joins TRBV20-1 to TRBJ1-1; the D gene is possibly TRBD1 (6 bases). Germline CDR1 and CDR2: DFQATT and SNEGSKA (reference sequence). The CDR3 loop spans 9 amino acids.

The chain uses TRBV10-3 and TRBJ1-1; D remains unclear. In germline, CDR1 is ENHRY, CDR2 SYGVKD. The CDR3 totals 13 residues. V lost 7 bases and J 2 bases, leaving 11 bases between the germline ends. The CDR3 reads CAITGKPNTEAFF. Here the CDR3 DNA reads TGTGCCATCACCGGCAAACCAAACACTGAAGCTTTCTTT.

This clone was observed once. Other DNA sequences in the same sample also yield this CDR3. The rearrangement links TRBV6-5 to TRBJ2-3; tentative D call: TRBD1 (6 bases). The V gene's germline CDR1 is MNHEY and CDR2 SVGAGI. The CDR3 has 14 residues. Trimming took off 3 bases at V and 1 base at J, with 8 bases between the two ends. The CDR3 sequence is CASSYNRGTDTQYF. The CDR3 nucleotides read TGTGCCAGCAGTTATAACAGGGGCACAGATACGCAGTATTTT.

For the CDR3, the DNA is TGTGCCAGTACTCCGCCGGGGCGTGAAGCTTTCTTT. Translating it yields CASTPPGREAFF. V usage is TRBV19 and J usage is TRBJ1-1, with D maybe TRBD1 (5 bases). The CDR3 runs 12 residues. Germline V CDR1 and CDR2: LNHDA, SQIVND (reference sequence). The ends were cut back, 7 bases at V and 7 bases at J, with 13 bases in the middle. Full variable domain (rest looked up from reference TRBV19 and TRBJ1-1): DGGITQSPKYLFRKEGQNVTLSCEQNLNHDAMYWYRQDPGQGLRLIYYSQIVNDFQKGDIAEGYSVSREKKESFPLTVTSAQKNPTAFYLCASTPPGREAFFGQGTRLTVV.

This clone occurred once. The chain carries TRBV4-1 and TRBJ2-4, with 9 bases that match TRBD1. With 4 bases clipped from V and 7 bases from J, the junction kept 5 bases outside the gene matches. The germline V gene encodes CDR1 MGHRA and CDR2 YSYEKL. The CDR3 runs 14 residues. CDR3 sequence reads: CASSPGQGRNIQYF. CDR3 bases: TGCGCCAGCAGCCCCGGACAGGGGAGGAACATTCAGTACTTC.

The CDR3 region has the DNA TGTGCCAGCAGCTCAGGGTCTCCGGACATTCAGTACTTC. It is translated as CASSSGSPDIQYF. The gene calls are TRBV6-1 and TRBJ2-4, with D tentatively TRBD1 (5 bases). CDR1 is MNHNS and CDR2 is SASEGT in the germline V gene. V was shortened by 6 bases and J by 8 bases, with 14 bases between the two germline ends. This CDR3 region has 13 residues.

The J gene is TRBJ2-7, the V gene TRBV7-2; 9 bases are shared with TRBD2. The V gene's germline CDR1 is SGHTA and CDR2 FQGNSA. V lost 4 bases to trimming and J lost 0 bases; unmatched junction nucleotides: 1. The CDR3 contains 14 residues. CDR3 protein: CASSSSGNSYEQYF. Here the CDR3 DNA reads TGTGCCAGCAGCTCTAGCGGGAACTCCTACGAGCAGTACTTC.

The CDR3 DNA follows: TGCGCCAGCAGCCGAGGGACTAGCGGGGGCCCTAGCACAGATACGCAGTATTTT. It specifies CASSRGTSGGPSTDTQYF. This chain connects TRBV5-1 to TRBJ2-3; 14 bases agree with TRBD2. The CDR3 is 18 amino acids. The ends lost 4 bases at V and 0 bases at J; junction bases unmatched: 7. The germline CDR1 and CDR2 sequences are SGHRS and YFSETQ. Based on the CDR3 plus reference TRBV5-1 and TRBJ2-3, the full variable domain is KAGVTQTPRYLIKTRGQQVTLSCSPISGHRSVSWYQQTPGQGLQFLFEYFSETQRNKGNFPGRFSGRQFSNSRSEMNVSTLELGDSALYLCASSRGTSGGPSTDTQYFGPGTRLTVL.

The chain uses TRBV5-1 and TRBJ2-5; no clear D. This CDR3 comprises 13 residues. Germline CDR1 reads SGHRS; CDR2 reads YFSETQ. The V and J ends lost 4 bases and 3 bases respectively, with 10 bases between them. DNA for the CDR3: TGCGCCAGCAGCGCGGACCCAAAAGAGACCCAGTACTTC. It codes for CASSADPKETQYF.

V is TRBV2 and J is TRBJ1-2; 9 nucleotides match TRBD1. V shed 5 bases, J shed 8 bases, and the junction held 6 bases outside the gene matches. CDR1 and CDR2 from the germline V gene are SNHLY and FYNNEI. There are 13 residues in the CDR3. CDR3 amino acids: CASSYTGGAGYTF. As DNA, the CDR3 is TGTGCCAGCAGTTATACAGGGGGCGCAGGCTACACCTTC.